A selection of T cell receptor beta chains follows, all from one sample in a study of T cells in Graves' hyperthyroidism and ophthalmopathy. TCRdb re-derived calls from the multiplex PCR reads in MiXCR, one entry per CDR3 protein. This sample yields about 560,000 distinct CDR3 sequences, of which approximately 14% are seen a single time; around 7.3% belongs to the top ten. Sequenced material: blood. These receptors all come from a woman between 25 and 40 years old with Graves' hyperthyroidism. CDR3s include the opening cysteine and the closing phenylalanine or tryptophan. Each record gives: J gene, clone size, D gene, V gene, CDR3 DNA, CDR3 protein. The D gene is left open where the match is weak. For some rows the clone size is stated as once, few or many, or as a class when expanded; others skip it.

TRBJ2-7	many	TRBD2	TRBV3-1	TGTGCCAGCAGCCAAGTTTGGGCGGGAGGCTCCTACGAGCAGTACTTC	CASSQVWAGGSYEQYF
TRBJ2-6	few	NA	TRBV29-1	TGCAGCGTTGAAGATTTACTGGGTACTGGGGCCAACGTCCTGACTTTC	CSVEDLLGTGANVLTF
TRBJ2-3	many	NA	TRBV7-9	TGTGCCAGCAGCTTGCGTCGATACACAGATACGCAGTATTTT	CASSLRRYTDTQYF
TRBJ2-7	NA	TRBD2	TRBV20-1	TGCAGTGCACCGGGACTAGGGCTCTACGAGCAGTACTTC	CSAPGLGLYEQYF
TRBJ2-1	many	NA	TRBV12-3/TRBV12-4	TGTGCCAGCAGACCAGAAGCCTACAATGAGCAGTTCTTC	CASRPEAYNEQFF
TRBJ2-7	many	NA	TRBV2	TGTGCCAGCAGGGGCCTACAGGGTTGGAACGAGCAGTACTTC	CASRGLQGWNEQYF
TRBJ2-7	many	TRBD2	TRBV12-3/TRBV12-4	TGTGCCAGCAGTTTAGGGGCTAGCGGGAGCCCACCCTCCTACGAGCAGTACTTC	CASSLGASGSPPSYEQYF
TRBJ2-1	many	NA	TRBV30	TGTGCCTGGAGTGATGGGGGTTTCCACAATGAGCAGTTCTTC	CAWSDGGFHNEQFF
TRBJ2-3	many	NA	TRBV5-1	TGCGCCAGCAGCTTGGCCGAGGGGGGAACTAGCACAGATACGCAGTATTTT	CASSLAEGGTSTDTQYF
TRBJ2-7	many	NA	TRBV6-1	TGTGCCAGCAATCGGGGAATAGCCTACGAGCAGTACTTC	CASNRGIAYEQYF
TRBJ2-6	NA	NA	TRBV12-3/TRBV12-4	TGTGCCAGCGGGGTCCACTCTGGGGCCAACGTCCTGACTTTC	CASGVHSGANVLTF
TRBJ2-2	NA	TRBD1	TRBV19	TGTGCCAGTAGTATCCCGACAGGGATGAACACCGGGGAGCTGTTTTTT	CASSIPTGMNTGELFF
TRBJ2-2	few	NA	TRBV12-5	TGTGCTAGTGGTTCAGGGGGGTCCACCGGGGAGCTGTTTTTT	CASGSGGSTGELFF
TRBJ1-5	NA	NA	TRBV6-1	TGTGCCAGCAGTGAAAGGAGGGTCGTACAGCCCCAGCATTTT	CASSERRVVQPQHF
TRBJ2-7	NA	TRBD1	TRBV5-4	TGTGCCAGCAGCGCAAGACAGGGCCTCTCCGAGCAGTACTTC	CASSARQGLSEQYF